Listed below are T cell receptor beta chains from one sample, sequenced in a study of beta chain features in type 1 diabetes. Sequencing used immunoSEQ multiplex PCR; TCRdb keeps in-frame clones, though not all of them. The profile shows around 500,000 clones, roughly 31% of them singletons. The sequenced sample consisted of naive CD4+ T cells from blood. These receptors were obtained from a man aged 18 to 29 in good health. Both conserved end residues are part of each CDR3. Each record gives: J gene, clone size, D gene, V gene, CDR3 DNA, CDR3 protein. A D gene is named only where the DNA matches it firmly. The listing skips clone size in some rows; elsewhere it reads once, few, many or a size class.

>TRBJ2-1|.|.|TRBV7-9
TGTGCCAGCAGCTTCGGGCAGGGTCCTGGGAATGAGCAGTTCTTC
CASSFGQGPGNEQFF
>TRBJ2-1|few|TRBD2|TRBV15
TGTGCCACCAGCAGAGCCCCGGGACTAGCGGGAGCCCTCTCCTACAATGAGCAGTTCTTC
CATSRAPGLAGALSYNEQFF
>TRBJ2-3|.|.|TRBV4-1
TGCGCCAGCAGCCAAGATCCCCTGGGCACAGATACGCAGTATTTT
CASSQDPLGTDTQYF
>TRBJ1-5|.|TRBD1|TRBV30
TGTGCCTGGAGCTCGGGGACAGGGGGTCCCTTCTCGGTCCAGCCCCAGCATTTT
CAWSSGTGGPFSVQPQHF
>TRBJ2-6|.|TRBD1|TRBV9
TGTGCCAGCAGCGTAAAGAGGGGGCGGTCTGGGGCCAACGTCCTGACTTTC
CASSVKRGRSGANVLTF
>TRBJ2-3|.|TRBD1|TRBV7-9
TGTGCCAGCAGCTTACAGGGGGCAGCAGATACGCAGTATTTT
CASSLQGAADTQYF
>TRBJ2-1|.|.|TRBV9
TGTGCCAGCAGCGTAGTGGGCACAAGCAATGAGCAGTTCTTC
CASSVVGTSNEQFF
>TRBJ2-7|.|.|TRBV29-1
TGCAGCGCTGGGTGGGGGGCCTACGAGCAGTACTTC
CSAGWGAYEQYF
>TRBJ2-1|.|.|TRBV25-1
TGTGCCAGCAGCCCCGAGGCGCGGGTCTCCTACAATGAGCAGTTCTTC
CASSPEARVSYNEQFF
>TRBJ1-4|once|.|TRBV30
TGTGCCTGGAGTGGGGGCCGCTCAACTAATGAAAAACTGTTTTTT
CAWSGGRSTNEKLFF
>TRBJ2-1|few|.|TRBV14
TGTGCCAGCAGCCGTACTTCCCCTCAGGCTCGAGAGCAGTTCTTC
CASSRTSPQAREQFF
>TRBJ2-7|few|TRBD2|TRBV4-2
TGTGCCAGCAGCCAAGATCCGGTAGGGCTAGCGGGCTCCTACGAGCAGTACTTC
CASSQDPVGLAGSYEQYF
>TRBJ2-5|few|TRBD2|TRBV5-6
TGTGCCAGCAGCAAGCCGGGACTAGCGGGAGGAGGGGAGACCCAGTACTTC
CASSKPGLAGGGETQYF
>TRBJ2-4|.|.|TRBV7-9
TGTGCCAGCAGCGGAGGGACAGCCAGAGCCAAAAACATTCAGTACTTC
CASSGGTARAKNIQYF
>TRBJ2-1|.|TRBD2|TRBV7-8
TGTGCCAGCAGCTTAGGGGTAATCCGGGACTACTGGGCTGAGCAGTTCTTC
CASSLGVIRDYWAEQFF
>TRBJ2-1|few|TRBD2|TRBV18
TGTGCCAGCTCCCGTCTGGCGCGGGGGTACAATGAGCAGTTCTTC
CASSRLARGYNEQFF
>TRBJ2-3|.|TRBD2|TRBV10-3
TGTGCCATCACTAGCGGGAGAGTAGATACGCAGTATTTT
CAITSGRVDTQYF